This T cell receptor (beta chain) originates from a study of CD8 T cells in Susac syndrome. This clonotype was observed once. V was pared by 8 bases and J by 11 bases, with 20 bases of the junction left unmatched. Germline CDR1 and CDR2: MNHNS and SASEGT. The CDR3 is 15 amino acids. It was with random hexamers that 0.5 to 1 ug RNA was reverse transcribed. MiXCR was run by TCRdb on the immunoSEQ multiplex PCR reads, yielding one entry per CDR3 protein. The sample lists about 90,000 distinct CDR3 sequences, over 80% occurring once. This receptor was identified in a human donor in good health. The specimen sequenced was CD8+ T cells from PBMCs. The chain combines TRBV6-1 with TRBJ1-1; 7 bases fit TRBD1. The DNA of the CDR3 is TGTGCCAGCCTGCGGCTCCCAGGGGGATCCGAGGTGGCTTTCTTT. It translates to CASLRLPGGSEVAFF.